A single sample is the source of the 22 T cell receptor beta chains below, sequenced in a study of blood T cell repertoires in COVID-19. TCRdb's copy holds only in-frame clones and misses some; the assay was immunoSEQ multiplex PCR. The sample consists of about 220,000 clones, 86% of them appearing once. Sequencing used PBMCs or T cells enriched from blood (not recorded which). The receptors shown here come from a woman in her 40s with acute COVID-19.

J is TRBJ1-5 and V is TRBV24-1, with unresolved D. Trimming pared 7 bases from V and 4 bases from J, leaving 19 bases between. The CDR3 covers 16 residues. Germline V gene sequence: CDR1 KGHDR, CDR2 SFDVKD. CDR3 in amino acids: CATSGTRGEGNQPQHF. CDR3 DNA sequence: TGTGCCACCAGCGGAACAAGAGGAGAGGGTAATCAGCCCCAGCATTTT.

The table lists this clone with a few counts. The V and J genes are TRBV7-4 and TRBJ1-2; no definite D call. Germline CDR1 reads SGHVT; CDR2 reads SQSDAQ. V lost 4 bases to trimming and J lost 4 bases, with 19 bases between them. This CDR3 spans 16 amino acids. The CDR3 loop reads CASSSPPPDGLYGYTF. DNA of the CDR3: TGTGCCAGCAGCTCCCCCCCTCCCGACGGACTCTATGGCTACACCTTC.

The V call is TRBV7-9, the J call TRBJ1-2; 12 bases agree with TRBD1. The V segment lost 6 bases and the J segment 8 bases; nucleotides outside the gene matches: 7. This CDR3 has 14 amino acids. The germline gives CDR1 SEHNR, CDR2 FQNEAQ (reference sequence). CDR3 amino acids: CASRPPGQGAGYTF. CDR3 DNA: TGTGCCAGCAGGCCACCGGGACAGGGGGCCGGCTACACCTTC.

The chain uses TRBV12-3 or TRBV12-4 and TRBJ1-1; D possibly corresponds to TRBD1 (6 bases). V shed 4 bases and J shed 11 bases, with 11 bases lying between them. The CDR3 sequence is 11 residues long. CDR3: CASSSGVKAFF. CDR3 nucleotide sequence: TGTGCCAGCAGTTCAGGGGTAAAGGCTTTCTTT.

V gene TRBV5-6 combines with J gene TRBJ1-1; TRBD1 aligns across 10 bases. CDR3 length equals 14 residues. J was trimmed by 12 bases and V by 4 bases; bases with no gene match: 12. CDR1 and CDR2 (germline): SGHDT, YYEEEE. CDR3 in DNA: TGTGCCAGCAGCAAGATAAACCGGGACAGGGGTTCTTTCTTT. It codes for CASSKINRDRGSFF.

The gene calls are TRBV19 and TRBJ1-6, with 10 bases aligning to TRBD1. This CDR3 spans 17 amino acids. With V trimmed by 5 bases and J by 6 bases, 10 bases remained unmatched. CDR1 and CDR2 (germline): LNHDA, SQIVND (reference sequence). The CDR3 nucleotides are TGTGCCAGTAGTCGGCGGACAGGGGGAGTCGGTAATTCACCCCTCCACTTT. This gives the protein CASSRRTGGVGNSPLHF.

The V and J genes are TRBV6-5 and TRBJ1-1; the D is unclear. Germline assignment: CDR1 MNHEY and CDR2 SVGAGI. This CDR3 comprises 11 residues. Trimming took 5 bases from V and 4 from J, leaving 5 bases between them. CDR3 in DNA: TGTGCCAGCAGTCCCGGCACTGAAGCTTTCTTT. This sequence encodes CASSPGTEAFF.

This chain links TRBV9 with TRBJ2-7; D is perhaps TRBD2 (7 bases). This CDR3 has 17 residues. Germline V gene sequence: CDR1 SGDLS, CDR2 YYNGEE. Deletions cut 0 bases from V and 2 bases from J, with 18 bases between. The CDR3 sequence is CASSVGGGGAPTYEQYF. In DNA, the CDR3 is TGTGCCAGCAGCGTAGGGGGGGGCGGGGCCCCTACCTACGAGCAGTACTTC.

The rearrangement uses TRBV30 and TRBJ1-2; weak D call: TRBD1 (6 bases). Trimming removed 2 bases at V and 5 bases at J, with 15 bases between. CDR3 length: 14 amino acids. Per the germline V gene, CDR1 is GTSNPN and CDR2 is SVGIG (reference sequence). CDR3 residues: CAWSTQGGEYGYTF. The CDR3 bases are TGTGCCTGGAGTACACAGGGTGGGGAGTATGGCTACACCTTC.

The CDR3 DNA follows: TGCGCCAGCAGTCCTACGATTCACCCTACAGGGGATTTTAACTATGGCTACACCTTC. Translation gives CASSPTIHPTGDFNYGYTF. The chain links TRBV23-1 to TRBJ1-2; 7 positions match TRBD1. TRBV23-1 belongs to the ORF category, with a function that is uncertain. The ends lost 4 bases at V and 1 base at J; junction bases unmatched: 18. The CDR3 length is 19 residues.

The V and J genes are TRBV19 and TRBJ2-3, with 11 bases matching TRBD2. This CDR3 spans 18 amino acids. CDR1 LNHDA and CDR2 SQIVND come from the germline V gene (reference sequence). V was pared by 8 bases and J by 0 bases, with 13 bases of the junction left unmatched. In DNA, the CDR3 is TGTGCCAGTGGATCCGGGACTAGCGGAATGATTAGCACAGATACGCAGTATTTT. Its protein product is CASGSGTSGMISTDTQYF.

The CDR3 protein is CASTTSGGRPNEQFF. CDR3 in DNA: TGTGCCAGCACCACTAGCGGGGGACGACCGAATGAGCAGTTCTTC. V is TRBV21-1 and J is TRBJ2-1; TRBD2, the D gene given by the table, was not confirmed from the DNA. TRBV21-1 is an annotated pseudogene. This CDR3 comprises 15 residues.

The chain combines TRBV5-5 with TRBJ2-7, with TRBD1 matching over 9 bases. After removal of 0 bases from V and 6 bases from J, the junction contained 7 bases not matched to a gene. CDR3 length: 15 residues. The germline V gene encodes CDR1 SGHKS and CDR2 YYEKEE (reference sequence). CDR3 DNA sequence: TGTGCCAGCAGCTTGGCCGGACAGGGGTATGGCGAGCAGTACTTC. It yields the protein CASSLAGQGYGEQYF.

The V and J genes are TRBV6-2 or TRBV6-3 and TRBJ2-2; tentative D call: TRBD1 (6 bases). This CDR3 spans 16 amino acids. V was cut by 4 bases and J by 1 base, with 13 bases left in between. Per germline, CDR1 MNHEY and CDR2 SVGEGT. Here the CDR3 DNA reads TGTGCCAGCAGTTTCAAACCGGACAGGAACACCGGGGAGCTGTTTTTT. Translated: CASSFKPDRNTGELFF.

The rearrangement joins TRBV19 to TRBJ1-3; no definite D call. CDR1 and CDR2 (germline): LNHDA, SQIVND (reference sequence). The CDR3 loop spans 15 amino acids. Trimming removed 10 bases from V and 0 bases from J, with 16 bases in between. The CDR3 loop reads CATILMSSSGNTIYF. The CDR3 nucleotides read TGTGCCACAATTCTAATGTCCTCCTCTGGAAACACCATATATTTT.

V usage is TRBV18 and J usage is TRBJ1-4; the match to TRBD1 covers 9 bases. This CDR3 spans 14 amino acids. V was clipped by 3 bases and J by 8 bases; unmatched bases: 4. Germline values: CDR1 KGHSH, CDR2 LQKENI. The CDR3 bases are TGTGCCAGCTCACCCGGGACAGGGCGGGAAAAACTGTTTTTT. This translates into CASSPGTGREKLFF.

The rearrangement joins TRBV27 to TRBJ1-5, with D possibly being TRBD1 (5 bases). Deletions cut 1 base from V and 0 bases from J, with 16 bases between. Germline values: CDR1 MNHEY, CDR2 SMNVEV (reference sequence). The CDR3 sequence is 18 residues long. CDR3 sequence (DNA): TGTGCCAGCAGTTTATTCGGTCAGGGCACGTATAGCAATCAGCCCCAGCATTTT. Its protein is CASSLFGQGTYSNQPQHF.

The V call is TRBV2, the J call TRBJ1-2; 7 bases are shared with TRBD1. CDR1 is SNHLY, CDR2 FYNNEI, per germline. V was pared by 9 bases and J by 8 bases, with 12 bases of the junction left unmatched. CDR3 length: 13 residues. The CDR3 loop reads CARPQGGREGYTF. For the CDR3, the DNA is TGTGCCAGGCCCCAGGGGGGACGAGAGGGCTACACCTTC.

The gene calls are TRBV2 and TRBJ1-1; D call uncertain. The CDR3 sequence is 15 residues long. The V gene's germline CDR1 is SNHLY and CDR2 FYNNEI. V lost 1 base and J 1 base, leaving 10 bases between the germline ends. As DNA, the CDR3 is TGTGCCAGCAGTGAAGGCAGGCCGAGGAACACTGAAGCTTTCTTT. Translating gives CASSEGRPRNTEAFF.

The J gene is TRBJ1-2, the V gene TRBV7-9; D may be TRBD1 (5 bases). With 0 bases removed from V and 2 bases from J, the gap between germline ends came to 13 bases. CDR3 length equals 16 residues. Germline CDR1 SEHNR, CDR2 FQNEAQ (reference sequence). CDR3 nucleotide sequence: TGTGCCAGCAGCTTAGCTTCGGGGGGAGCGAACTATGGCTACACCTTC. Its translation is CASSLASGGANYGYTF. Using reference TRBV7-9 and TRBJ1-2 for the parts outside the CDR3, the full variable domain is DTGVSQNPRHKITKRGQNVTFRCDPISEHNRLYWYRQTLGQGPEFLTYFQNEAQLEKSRLLSDRFSAERPKGSFSTLEIQRTEQGDSAMYLCASSLASGGANYGYTFGSGTRLTVV.

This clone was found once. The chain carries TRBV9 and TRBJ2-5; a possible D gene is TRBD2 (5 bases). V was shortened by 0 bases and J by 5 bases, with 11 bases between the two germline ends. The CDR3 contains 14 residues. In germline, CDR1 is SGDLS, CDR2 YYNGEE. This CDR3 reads CASSVAPTGETQYF. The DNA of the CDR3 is TGTGCCAGCAGCGTAGCCCCCACGGGGGAGACCCAGTACTTC.

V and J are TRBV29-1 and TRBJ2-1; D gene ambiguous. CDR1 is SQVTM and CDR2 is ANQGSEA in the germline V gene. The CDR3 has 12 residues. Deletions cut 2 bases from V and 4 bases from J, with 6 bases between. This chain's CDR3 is CSVEYGYNEQFF. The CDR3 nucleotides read TGCAGCGTTGAATACGGTTACAATGAGCAGTTCTTC.